The rows below give T cell receptor beta chains drawn from one sample of a study of stem cell transplantation in POMP-related autoinflammatory disease. Assay: immunoSEQ multiplex PCR; the TCRdb copy retains only in-frame clones and omits some. This table has roughly 32,000 clones, around 88% appearing once. The input for sequencing was CD4+ T cells from PBMCs, taken before stem cell transplantation. These receptors originate from a human donor with POMP-related autoinflammation and immune dysregulation (PRAID). CDR3s include the opening cysteine and the closing phenylalanine or tryptophan. A D gene is named only where the DNA matches it firmly. Only some rows state a clone size, as once, few, many or a class for expanded clones.

J	V	size	D	CDR3	DNA
TRBJ2-7	TRBV7-6	NA	NA	CASSNRKGRSYEQYF	TGTGCCAGCAGCAACCGTAAGGGCAGGTCCTACGAGCAGTACTTC
TRBJ2-7	TRBV6-6	NA	NA	CASSYSRGGYEQYF	TGTGCCAGCAGTTACTCGAGAGGGGGCTACGAGCAGTACTTC
TRBJ1-3	TRBV5-1	NA	NA	CASSPLGRGNTIYF	TGCGCCAGCAGCCCCTTGGGCAGGGGAAACACCATATATTTT
TRBJ2-7	TRBV15	NA	TRBD1	CATSRDLTGGREQYF	TGTGCCACCAGCAGAGACCTAACAGGGGGCCGCGAGCAGTACTTC
TRBJ1-6	TRBV19	few	NA	CASSISLSYNSPLHF	TGTGCCAGTAGTATCTCTCTTTCCTATAATTCACCCCTCCACTTT
TRBJ2-7	TRBV15	once	NA	CATSRNTGTGTYEQYF	TGTGCCACCAGCAGAAACACCGGGACCGGAACCTACGAGCAGTACTTC
TRBJ2-7	TRBV6-5	NA	TRBD1	CASSPYRGTYEQYF	TGTGCCAGCAGTCCCTACAGGGGAACCTACGAGCAGTACTTC
TRBJ1-1	TRBV4-1	NA	NA	CASSQDKGPEAFF	TGCGCCAGCAGCCAAGATAAGGGACCTGAAGCTTTCTTT
TRBJ2-3	TRBV5-1	NA	TRBD2	CASSQNPTSASTDTQYF	TGCGCCAGCAGCCAGAACCCGACTAGCGCTAGCACAGATACGCAGTATTTT
TRBJ1-1	TRBV5-6	NA	NA	CASAQTGNTEAFF	TGTGCCAGTGCACAGACGGGGAACACTGAAGCTTTCTTT
TRBJ1-3	TRBV11-2	NA	NA	CASSFGTGGNTIYF	TGTGCCAGCAGCTTTGGTACAGGGGGAAACACCATATATTTT
TRBJ2-7	TRBV5-8	NA	TRBD1	CASSSSPGQGFSYEQYF	TGTGCCAGCAGCTCCTCCCCGGGACAGGGCTTCTCCTACGAGCAGTACTTC
TRBJ2-7	TRBV7-8	NA	TRBD1	CASDRGYEQYF	TGTGCCAGTGACAGGGGCTACGAGCAGTACTTC
TRBJ1-2	TRBV6-5	NA	TRBD1	CASSSRDSYGYTF	TGTGCCAGCAGCTCACGGGACAGTTACGGTTACACCTTC